This T cell receptor beta chain appears in the sequencing data of a study of identical twins. This clonotype came up many times. What it binds is not known. TCRdb recomputed calls from the 5' RACE reads with MiXCR, one row per CDR3 protein. The sample carries more than 650,000 distinct CDR3 sequences, 6.1% recorded once. Looked up from germline, CDR1 is MNHEY and CDR2 is SVGAGI. There are 13 residues in the CDR3. The V and J ends lost 2 bases and 7 bases respectively, with 9 bases between them. Study-level points and caveats: Conclusions were drawn cross-sectionally by statistical analysis, without following the same donors.

Sequences were obtained from naive T cells sorted from blood. The chain carries TRBV6-5 and TRBJ1-5; a possible D gene is TRBD1 (5 bases). The clonotype was recovered from a man between 18 and 35 years old in good health. The CDR3 DNA follows: TGTGCCAGCAGTTACAGGGACGACCAGCCCCAGCATTTT. Residues: CASSYRDDQPQHF.